The clone carrying this TCR beta chain was seen more than once but under ten times. What it binds is not known. This entry is derived from a study of post-analysis software for immune sequencing data. The overall study: Progressive-relapsing, secondary progressive and relapsing-remitting multiple sclerosis were among the disease courses included. Study-level findings and limits: F measure showed strong co-clustering of same-batch samples. In patients, about 5 TRBV segments were more frequent than in controls, with TRBV5-6, TRBV5-1 and TRBV20-1 among them. Significantly decreased normalized Chao1 diversity was recorded for multiple sclerosis patients relative to controls.

The CDR3 runs to 17 residues. J was trimmed by 4 bases and V by 4 bases; bases with no gene match: 7. Germline CDR1 reads MGHRA; CDR2 reads YSYEKL. Researchers reported that TCR beta cDNA libraries carried unique molecular identifiers. T cells numbering about 0.95 to 10 million yielded 450,000 to 600,000 cDNA molecules. In TCRdb, the PCR reads were re-called with MiXCR into one record per CDR3 protein. This table has roughly 800,000 distinct CDR3 sequences, 25% to 30% appearing once. The rearrangement joins TRBV4-1 to TRBJ2-3; the match to TRBD2 covers 14 bases. The TCR comes from a girl aged 5 to 17 with multiple sclerosis. The sequencing input was blood. CDR3 sequence (DNA): TGCGCCAGCAGCCCCAAACAGACTAGCGGGGGGGCAGATACGCAGTATTTT. As protein: CASSPKQTSGGADTQYF.